The 32 T cell receptor beta chains below all came from one sample that was sequenced in a study of cytomegalovirus exposure and HLA in healthy donors. In the PCR, 60 Vbeta and 13 Jbeta primers were used. Assay: immunoSEQ multiplex PCR; the TCRdb copy retains only in-frame clones and omits some. The data show some 190,000 clones, under 80% seen once. Sequencing input: PBMCs. The receptors shown here come from a woman younger than 45 in good health and CMV-seropositive.

The chain couples TRBV6-1 to TRBJ2-1, with 9 bases that match TRBD2. Trimming took 5 bases from V and 0 from J; bases not matched to a gene: 2. The CDR3 has 15 residues. CDR1 is MNHNS and CDR2 is SASEGT in the germline V gene. CDR3: CASSFSGGSYNEQFF. The CDR3 region has the DNA TGTGCCAGCAGTTTTAGCGGGGGCTCCTACAATGAGCAGTTCTTC.

The chain joins TRBV25-1 to TRBJ2-7, with D uncertain. CDR3 size: 13 residues. The germline CDR1 and CDR2 sequences are MGHDK and SYGVNS. V lost 7 bases and J 4 bases, leaving 14 bases between the germline ends. The CDR3 sequence: CASKELTGYEQYF. The CDR3, as DNA: TGTGCCAGCAAGGAGCTCACTGGGTACGAGCAGTACTTC.

This clone was counted only a few times. The genes are TRBV5-1 and TRBJ1-4; 8 nucleotides line up with TRBD1. Germline assignment: CDR1 SGHRS and CDR2 YFSETQ. V lost 4 bases to trimming and J lost 0 bases; unmatched junction nucleotides: 5. The CDR3 totals 16 residues. Here the CDR3 DNA reads TGCGCCAGCAGCGGGACAGGTGGGGCAACTAATGAAAAACTGTTTTTT. This sequence encodes CASSGTGGATNEKLFF.

The CDR3 spells CATTGGGAWTGELFF. The CDR3 nucleotides are TGTGCCACCACGGGGGGGGGCGCGTGGACCGGGGAGCTGTTTTTT. The V call is TRBV15, the J call TRBJ2-2; 8 bases are shared with TRBD2. This CDR3 is 15 amino acids long. Trimming took 7 bases from V and 5 from J; bases not matched to a gene: 9. CDR1 is LNHNV and CDR2 is YYDKDF in the germline V gene (reference sequence).

This chain connects TRBV6-5 to TRBJ1-2, with D maybe TRBD1 (6 bases). Germline CDR1 and CDR2: MNHEY and SVGAGI. The CDR3 runs to 13 residues. The V end lost 8 bases, the J end lost 5 bases, and 15 bases lay between the germline ends. Here the CDR3 DNA reads TGTGCCAGCGGCAGGGGCGGGGGTTATGGCTACACCTTC. The encoded protein is CASGRGGGYGYTF.

The gene calls are TRBV7-8 and TRBJ2-3; D is perhaps TRBD1 (5 bases). V was cut by 3 bases and J by 0 bases, with 10 bases left in between. From germline, CDR1 is SGHVS and CDR2 FQNEAQ. The CDR3 has 15 residues. DNA of the CDR3: TGTGCCAGCAGCTTTGGACACCTTAGCACAGATACGCAGTATTTT. Residues: CASSFGHLSTDTQYF.

The chain links TRBV4-1 to TRBJ2-7; 7 bases match TRBD1. The V gene's germline CDR1 is MGHRA and CDR2 YSYEKL. The CDR3 loop spans 15 amino acids. V was pared by 1 base and J by 1 base, with 4 bases of the junction left unmatched. The CDR3: CASSQGDSLSYEQYF. The CDR3 DNA reads as TGCGCCAGCAGCCAAGGGGACAGTCTTTCCTACGAGCAGTACTTC.

The V and J genes are TRBV4-2 and TRBJ1-2, with a tentative D call TRBD1 (5 bases). The CDR3 is made up of 14 amino acids. Trimming left V 2 bases short and J 3 bases short, with 10 bases between. Per germline, CDR1 LGHNA and CDR2 YNFKEQ. The CDR3 loop is CASSQPGGDYGYTF. CDR3 bases: TGTGCCAGCAGCCAACCGGGGGGGGACTATGGCTACACCTTC.

CDR3 sequence reads: CASSLEVQRGPFF. The CDR3 DNA sequence: TGTGCCAGCAGCTTAGAGGTCCAGCGGGGACCGTTCTTC. The J gene is TRBJ2-1, the V gene TRBV7-9; TRBD2 matches at 7 bases. This CDR3 is 13 amino acids long. V shed 1 base and J 15 bases; nucleotides not matched to a gene: 9. Germline V gene sequence: CDR1 SEHNR, CDR2 FQNEAQ (reference sequence).

The chain couples TRBV7-6 to TRBJ2-5; TRBD2 matches at 8 bases. V gave up 1 base and J gave up 5 bases; unmatched junction bases: 9. The CDR3 contains 16 residues. Germline loops: CDR1 SGHVS, CDR2 FNYEAQ. The CDR3 region is CASSLGLARAVETQYF. The CDR3 bases are TGTGCCAGCAGCTTAGGACTAGCGAGGGCAGTGGAGACCCAGTACTTC.

The gene calls are TRBV9 and TRBJ1-1; no definite D call. CDR3 length: 15 amino acids. CDR1 is SGDLS and CDR2 is YYNGEE in the germline V gene. Deletions cut 2 bases from V and 0 bases from J, with 11 bases between. The CDR3 region is CASSVYASMNTEAFF. DNA for the CDR3: TGTGCCAGCAGCGTGTATGCCAGTATGAACACTGAAGCTTTCTTT. Together with reference TRBV9 and TRBJ1-1, the CDR3 gives the full variable domain: DSGVTQTPKHLITATGQRVTLRCSPRSGDLSVYWYQQSLDQGLQFLIQYYNGEERAKGNILERFSAQQFPDLHSELNLSSLELGDSALYFCASSVYASMNTEAFFGQGTRLTVV.

The count of this clone is one. The chain carries TRBV27 and TRBJ1-4, with TRBD1 as a possible D gene (6 bases). The CDR3 covers 13 residues. CDR1 MNHEY and CDR2 SMNVEV come from the germline V gene (reference sequence). The V end lost 6 bases, the J end lost 8 bases, and 13 bases lay between the germline ends. This CDR3 is CASRGADREKLFF. The CDR3 nucleotides are TGTGCCAGCAGGGGGGCAGATAGAGAAAAACTGTTTTTT. Variable domain in full (rest from reference TRBV27 and TRBJ1-4): EAQVTQNPRYLITVTGKKLTVTCSQNMNHEYMSWYRQDPGLGLRQIYYSMNVEVTDKGDVPEGYKVSRKEKRNFPLILESPSPNQTSLYFCASRGADREKLFFGSGTQLSVL.

V and J are TRBV2 and TRBJ2-2; perhaps TRBD2 as D (6 bases). Between the trimmed V and J ends, which lost 7 bases and 0 bases, there was a span of 9 bases. The CDR3 runs 14 residues. The germline CDR1 and CDR2 sequences are SNHLY and FYNNEI. DNA of the CDR3: TGTGCCAGCAAGGAGGGGACGAACACCGGGGAGCTGTTTTTT. Residues: CASKEGTNTGELFF.

V usage is TRBV7-2 and J usage is TRBJ2-7; perhaps TRBD2 as D (6 bases). CDR1 is SGHTA and CDR2 is FQGNSA in the germline V gene. The CDR3 has 14 amino acids. V was cut by 2 bases and J by 9 bases, with 17 bases left in between. The CDR3 nucleotides are TGTGCCAGCAGCTTAATTATAAGGGGAGGCGGGCAGTACTTC. This gives the protein CASSLIIRGGGQYF.

The V and J genes are TRBV5-1 and TRBJ1-2, with 7 bases fitting TRBD1. Germline values: CDR1 SGHRS, CDR2 YFSETQ. The CDR3 loop spans 14 amino acids. V shed 1 base, J shed 6 bases, and the junction held 6 bases outside the gene matches. The CDR3 region has the DNA TGCGCCAGCAGCTTGTCGGGGGACAGTAATGGCTACACCTTC. Amino acid sequence: CASSLSGDSNGYTF.

This rearrangement joins TRBV6-5 to TRBJ1-4, with a possible D match to TRBD1 (5 bases). The CDR3 is 16 amino acids. The ends were cut back, 4 bases at V and 6 bases at J, with 18 bases in the middle. Germline CDR1 MNHEY, CDR2 SVGAGI. CDR3 in amino acids: CASSWKGTGGDEKLFF. The CDR3 DNA follows: TGTGCCAGCAGTTGGAAAGGGACGGGCGGGGATGAAAAACTGTTTTTT.

The CDR3 DNA reads TGTGCCTTGAGCGGAGGCAGGGGTGATTCACCCCTCCACTTT. The encoded protein is CALSGGRGDSPLHF. This chain links TRBV2 with TRBJ1-6, with a possible D match to TRBD1 (6 bases). This CDR3 comprises 14 residues. From germline, CDR1 is SNHLY and CDR2 FYNNEI. V was trimmed by 11 bases and J by 8 bases, leaving 19 bases between them.

The V call is TRBV9, the J call TRBJ2-2, with a weak D call TRBD2 (6 bases). V was pared by 4 bases and J by 7 bases, with 11 bases between. Per the germline V gene, CDR1 is SGDLS and CDR2 is YYNGEE. The CDR3 length is 13 residues. CDR3 residues: CASSPGGLGELFF. Written as DNA, the CDR3 is TGTGCCAGCAGCCCCGGGGGACTCGGGGAGCTGTTTTTT.

In its sample, this clone was seen once. The chain recombines TRBV7-8 with TRBJ1-4; the D gene is possibly TRBD1 (6 bases). The CDR3 consists of 17 residues. The ends were cut back, 4 bases at V and 0 bases at J, with 15 bases in the middle. The germline V gene has CDR1 SGHVS and CDR2 FQNEAQ. CDR3 sequence: CASSSKGTIATNEKLFF. DNA of the CDR3: TGTGCCAGCAGCTCCAAAGGGACAATTGCAACTAATGAAAAACTGTTTTTT. The full variable domain, rest sourced from reference TRBV7-8 and TRBJ1-4, is GAGVSQSPRYKVAKRGQDVALRCDPISGHVSLFWYQQALGQGPEFLTYFQNEAQLDKSGLPSDRFFAERPEGSVSTLKIQRTQQEDSAVYLCASSSKGTIATNEKLFFGSGTQLSVL.

The J gene is TRBJ1-1, the V gene TRBV7-6; 7 bases fit TRBD1. J gave up 4 bases and V 5 bases, and 16 bases lay outside the gene matches. Germline values: CDR1 SGHVS, CDR2 FNYEAQ. The CDR3 extends over 17 amino acids. Here the CDR3 reads CASSRYRGLRRGTEAFF. CDR3 DNA sequence: TGTGCCAGCAGCCGGTACAGGGGTTTAAGGAGGGGCACTGAAGCTTTCTTT.

The chain links TRBV6-6 to TRBJ2-5; D is unclear. CDR3 size: 13 residues. V was shortened by 3 bases and J by 4 bases, with 9 bases between the two germline ends. CDR1 and CDR2 (germline): MNHNY, SVGAGI (reference sequence). The CDR3 DNA follows: TGTGCCAGCAGTTATGGGCTTTCAGAGACCCAGTACTTC. Protein: CASSYGLSETQYF.

This chain connects TRBV12-5 to TRBJ1-5, with D maybe TRBD1 (5 bases). Per the germline V gene, CDR1 is LGHNT and CDR2 is FRNRAP. The CDR3 contains 11 residues. The CDR3 nucleotides are TGTAACGGGGGGATTCATCAGCCCCAGCATTTT. This gives the protein CNGGIHQPQHF.

V usage is TRBV27 and J usage is TRBJ1-2; TRBD1 agrees at 7 bases. The germline V gene encodes CDR1 MNHEY and CDR2 SMNVEV (reference sequence). This CDR3 contains 14 residues. V shed 5 bases, J shed 5 bases, and the junction held 8 bases outside the gene matches. The CDR3 sequence: CASSLDRVGYGYTF. The CDR3 DNA follows: TGTGCCAGCAGTCTAGACAGGGTTGGGTATGGCTACACCTTC.

This chain uses TRBV5-1 with TRBJ2-3, with TRBD2 as a possible D gene (5 bases). V was cut by 0 bases and J by 2 bases, with 7 bases left in between. Germline CDR1 and CDR2: SGHRS and YFSETQ. This CDR3 contains 14 residues. The CDR3 nucleotides are TGCGCCAGCAGCTTGGAGACTACCACAGATACGCAGTATTTT. Amino acid sequence: CASSLETTTDTQYF.

The chain combines TRBV7-9 with TRBJ1-3, with D perhaps matching TRBD1 (5 bases). The V and J ends lost 5 bases and 6 bases respectively, with 17 bases between them. In germline, CDR1 is SEHNR, CDR2 FQNEAQ (reference sequence). The CDR3 runs to 15 residues. The CDR3 is CASSPEGTAANTIYF. In DNA form, the CDR3 reads TGTGCCAGCAGCCCGGAGGGGACGGCGGCAAACACCATATATTTT.

J is TRBJ1-2 and V is TRBV4-1, with D uncertain. The germline CDR1 and CDR2 sequences are MGHRA and YSYEKL. The V gene lost 2 bases and the J gene lost 4 bases, with 8 bases spanning the gap. This CDR3 is built from 13 residues. In nucleotides, the CDR3 is TGCGCCAGCAGCCAACGGGGTATCTATGGCTACACCTTC. Protein product: CASSQRGIYGYTF.

This clone was recorded a few times. This chain connects TRBV13 to TRBJ2-5; 11 bases are a match to TRBD2. V shed 6 bases, J shed 5 bases, and the junction held 11 bases outside the gene matches. CDR3 size: 16 residues. Germline lookup yields CDR1 PRHDT and CDR2 FYEKMQ (reference sequence). The CDR3 region has the DNA TGTGCCAGCAGTCCGGGACTAGCGGCCTCAGCGGAGACCCAGTACTTC. As protein: CASSPGLAASAETQYF.

CDR3 amino acids: CASSRPGGFNSPLHF. In DNA, the CDR3 is TGTGCCAGCAGCAGACCAGGGGGCTTCAATTCACCCCTCCACTTT. This chain links TRBV5-6 with TRBJ1-6, with 8 bases fitting TRBD1. Germline trimming cut 4 bases from V and 7 bases from J; bases unmatched to any gene: 7. Germline loops: CDR1 SGHDT, CDR2 YYEEEE. This CDR3 spans 15 amino acids.

The V gene is TRBV10-3, the J gene TRBJ1-4, with 7 bases aligning to TRBD1. The germline CDR1 and CDR2 sequences are ENHRY and SYGVKD. Trimming at V came to 7 bases and at J to 2 bases, leaving 4 bases not matched to a gene. The CDR3 covers 14 residues. CDR3 in amino acids: CAIKGAGTNEKLFF. CDR3 nucleotides: TGTGCCATCAAGGGGGCCGGGACTAATGAAAAACTGTTTTTT.

The chain joins TRBV4-1 to TRBJ1-5; D is unresolved. The germline V gene encodes CDR1 MGHRA and CDR2 YSYEKL. Trimming cost V 2 bases and J 5 bases, with 10 bases left between them. This CDR3 is built from 14 residues. Here the CDR3 reads CASSQSEEYQPQHF. In DNA, the CDR3 is TGCGCCAGCAGCCAAAGTGAGGAGTATCAGCCCCAGCATTTT.

The chain links TRBV30 to TRBJ1-3; no definite D call. Germline V lookup: CDR1 GTSNPN, CDR2 SVGIG (reference sequence). The V end lost 4 bases, the J end lost 3 bases, and 16 bases lay between the germline ends. The length of the CDR3 is 15 residues. CDR3 protein: CAWMAAAPRGNTIYF. CDR3 nucleotide sequence: TGTGCCTGGATGGCGGCCGCCCCGCGTGGAAACACCATATATTTT.

This chain uses TRBV13 with TRBJ2-3; D not resolved. V was trimmed by 3 bases and J by 2 bases, leaving 12 bases between them. This CDR3 has 15 residues. Germline values: CDR1 PRHDT, CDR2 FYEKMQ (reference sequence). CDR3 loop: CASSFSSAFTDTQYF. CDR3 sequence (DNA): TGTGCCAGCAGCTTTTCCAGCGCTTTCACAGATACGCAGTATTTT.